This paragraph covers one T cell receptor (beta chain) sequence. The antigen it binds to is not known. The input lacks base qualities; no much larger clone sits a single base away. The time point label, read with the paper, signifies: blood 2 weeks post-SBRT. The treatment or condition label for this specimen denotes: 15 Gy SBRT to primary tumor, nephrectomy 4 weeks later. Serial peripheral blood from radiation-treated patients was sampled at baseline, 2 weeks and 4 weeks after SBRT to track tumor-enriched clonotypes. All patients had renal cell carcinoma with clear cell pathology. The QIAamp DNA Blood Mini Kit (Qiagen) was used to prepare genomic DNA for TCR sequencing. The analyses included just those samples that passed every quality control check. This record belongs to a study of radiation and T cells in renal cell carcinoma (TCRdb year 2020). For context, the study as a whole: The samples were drawn from a clinical trial, where primary renal cell carcinomas were treated with 15 Gy of stereotactic body radiation therapy and then removed by nephrectomy 4 weeks afterward. In total, about 51 samples underwent TCR beta sequencing: 25 or so tumors plus 27 peripheral blood samples. Across all 50 or so samples, 4,016,671 unique CDR3 nucleotide sequences encoding some 3,000,000 unique CDR3 amino acid sequences were identified. The full study reports these points: No pretreatment tumor biopsies were available, so the baseline intratumoral presence of clonotypes could not be determined. In blood, the top tumor clonotypes increased between baseline and 2 weeks post-radiation and then shrank by 4 weeks, which suggests that tumor-resident clones expanded only transiently. Dynamics of the blood repertoire were not tracked past 4 weeks after treatment. Effects of radiation dose or scheduling on the TCR repertoire could not be addressed with the single-armed trial design.

The immunoSEQ kit was used, according to the manufacturer's recommendations, to generate TCR beta libraries from genomic DNA. To prepare libraries, a first multiplex PCR with proprietary primers was run, followed by a second PCR that added unique barcodes, and a bead cleanup was done after each round. Each sample batch included a kit-provided positive control reaction and a negative control reaction. The final libraries were assessed on an Agilent 4200 TapeStation D1000 ScreenTape, pooled by volume, and quantified by qPCR. Sequencing was performed on an Illumina NextSeq500 with a MidOutput 150-cycle cartridge, and 156 Read1 and 15 Index1 cycles were run with kit custom primers. The pooled library was loaded at 1.0 pM, and about 20% PhiX control was spiked in. On the authors' methods: The vendor-processed data were analyzed in R, and a clonotype was defined as all T cells that share the same CDR3 nucleotide sequence. In the clone abundance analyses, frequencies in each sample were normalized to that sample's 10,000 most abundant clones. Public T cell clones, averaging fewer than five per sample, were removed before analysis. An abundance difference of at least 32-fold between compartments was the criterion for calling clonotypes tumor-enriched or baseline blood-enriched. A beta-binomial differential abundance model was used to identify clonotypes that expanded or contracted between blood time points. Similarity between tumor and blood repertoires was quantified using the Baroni-Urbani and Buser coefficient, and groups were compared with two-tailed Wilcoxon tests in R. Entries here come from immuneACCESS through TCRdb and include only in-frame sequences with V and J called. Some clones fail to appear in such tables; in the studies checked, an unresolved V gene covers under half of the shortfall, and the cause of the remainder is unknown. V and J calls and clone size follow that table, whereas D and trimming were derived from the DNA. The sample records approximately 120,000 clones, around 82% of which are singletons. In total, the top ten clones hold around 6.1% of the sample.

The CDR3 holds 13 amino acids from the cysteine to the phenylalanine. Just the 39-base CDR3 DNA is kept, in frame starting at base 1. Per the germline V gene, MNHEY is the CDR1 and SVGAGI is the CDR2. Here V drops 7 bases and J drops 4 bases, and the junction holds 6 bases not matched to any gene. This chain is built from TRBV6-5 and TRBJ2-5; 7 central nucleotides agree with TRBD2. The sample was blood, taken from a patient whose treatment included radiotherapy and nephrectomy. The TCR comes from a man aged 45 to 65 with renal cell carcinoma. This receptor carries the CDR3 CASTPAGLETQYF. The nucleotide sequence reads as follows: TGTGCCAGCACCCCAGCGGGGTTAGAGACCCAGTACTTC.